This TCR beta chain derives from a study of T cells in Graves' hyperthyroidism and ophthalmopathy. This clonotype has a count of ten or more. The CDR3 runs 13 residues. V was cut by 6 bases and J by 0 bases, with 12 bases left in between. Per germline, CDR1 DFQATT and CDR2 SNEGSKA (reference sequence). The study included ophthalmopathy patients with Clinical Activity Score at least 3, NOSPECS grade at least 4 and duration under 3 months. Clinical symptoms, serum thyroxine and TRAb, thyroid ultrasound and orbital computed tomography were used for the diagnoses. Fresh peripheral blood, approximately 10 ml, was the source of the PBMCs. Using RNA transcripts as the source, TCR beta CDR3 regions were amplified. Carried out on the TCR CDR3, a first-round RT-PCR used the HTBI primer set. TCRdb used MiXCR to reprocess the multiplex PCR reads, holding one entry per CDR3 protein. The table records 600,000 or so distinct CDR3 sequences, 13% to 15% of them present only once.

Input material: blood. This chain uses TRBV20-1 with TRBJ2-7; D is uncertain. The receptor was derived from a young woman with Graves' ophthalmopathy. CDR3 sequence reads: CSAGSRNSYEQYF. DNA for the CDR3: TGCAGTGCAGGAAGCAGGAACTCCTACGAGCAGTACTTC.